This T cell receptor beta chain was identified during a study of T cell responses to AZD1222 COVID-19 vaccine. Produced via immunoSEQ multiplex PCR; TCRdb's table is partial and in-frame only. The data show around 75,000 clones, around 88% seen once. Note on this clone: Its antigen is unidentified.

Study observations and caveats: Only 5 to 7 AZD1222 recipients tested seropositive at baseline.

The CDR3 is 19 residues long. Germline CDR1 and CDR2: MNHNS and SASEGT. With 2 bases clipped from V and 0 bases from J, the junction kept 10 bases outside the gene matches. This rearrangement joins TRBV6-1 to TRBJ2-1; 10 nucleotides agree with TRBD2. Sequencing used peripheral blood, obtained 28 days after the second dose of the MenACWY control vaccine. The clonotype comes from an adult who received the MenACWY meningococcal vaccine as a control. Here the CDR3 reads CASSERGLAGVGSYNEQFF. The CDR3 region has the DNA TGTGCCAGCAGTGAAAGAGGGCTAGCGGGGGTTGGCTCCTACAATGAGCAGTTCTTC.